Included here is one TCR beta chain sequence, with context. The antigen remains undetermined. The data were taken from a study of cytomegalovirus exposure and HLA in healthy donors. The PCR was carried out with 60 Vbeta primers and 13 Jbeta primers. Generated by immunoSEQ multiplex PCR, the TCRdb table keeps only in-frame clones and is missing some. This table has roughly 100,000 clones, approximately 12% appearing once. Broader study findings: Excluded: some indistinguishable V segments such as TRBV6-2 and TRBV6-3. Accounts indicate the classifier identified cytomegalovirus status with strong specificity and sensitivity.

CDR1 is KGHSH and CDR2 is LQKENI in the germline V gene. The CDR3 spans 15 residues. V lost 3 bases, J lost 6 bases, and 17 bases lay in between. The chain uses TRBV18 and TRBJ1-2; the D is unclear. The clonotype originates from a man aged 40-50 years in good health and CMV-seropositive. Specimen: PBMCs. The CDR3 loop is CASSPSRREDDGYTF. The DNA of the CDR3 is TGTGCCAGCTCACCTTCCCGGAGGGAGGACGATGGCTACACCTTC.